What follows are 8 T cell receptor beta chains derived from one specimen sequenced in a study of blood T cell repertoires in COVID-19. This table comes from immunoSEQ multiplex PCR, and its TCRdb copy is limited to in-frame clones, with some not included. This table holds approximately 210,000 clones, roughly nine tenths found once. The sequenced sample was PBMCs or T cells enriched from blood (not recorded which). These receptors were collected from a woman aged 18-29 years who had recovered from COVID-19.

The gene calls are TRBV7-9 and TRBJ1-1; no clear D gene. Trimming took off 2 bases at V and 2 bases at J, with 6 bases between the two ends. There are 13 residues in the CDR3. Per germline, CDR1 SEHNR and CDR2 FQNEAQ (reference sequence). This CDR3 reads CASSLMGNTEAFF. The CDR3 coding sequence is TGTGCCAGCAGCTTAATGGGCAACACTGAAGCTTTCTTT.

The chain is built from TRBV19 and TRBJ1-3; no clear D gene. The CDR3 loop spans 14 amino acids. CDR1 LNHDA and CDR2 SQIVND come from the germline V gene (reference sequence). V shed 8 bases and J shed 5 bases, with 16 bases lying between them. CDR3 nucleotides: TGTGCCAGTTCGGAGGACGTCCTTAGAAACACCATATATTTT. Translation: CASSEDVLRNTIYF.

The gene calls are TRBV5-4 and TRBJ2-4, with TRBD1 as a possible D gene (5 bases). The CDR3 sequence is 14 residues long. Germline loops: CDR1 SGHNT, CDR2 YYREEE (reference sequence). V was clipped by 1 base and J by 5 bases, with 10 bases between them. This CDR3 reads CASSLQGTENIQYF. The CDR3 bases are TGTGCCAGCAGCTTGCAGGGTACCGAAAACATTCAGTACTTC.

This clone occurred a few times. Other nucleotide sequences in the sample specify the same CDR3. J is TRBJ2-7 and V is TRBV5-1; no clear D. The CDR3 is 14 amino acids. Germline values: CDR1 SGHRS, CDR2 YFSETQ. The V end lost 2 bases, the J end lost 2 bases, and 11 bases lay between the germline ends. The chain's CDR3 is CASSLVGGTYEQYF. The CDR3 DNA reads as TGCGCCAGCAGCTTAGTAGGCGGAACCTACGAGCAGTACTTC. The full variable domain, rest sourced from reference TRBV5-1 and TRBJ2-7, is KAGVTQTPRYLIKTRGQQVTLSCSPISGHRSVSWYQQTPGQGLQFLFEYFSETQRNKGNFPGRFSGRQFSNSRSEMNVSTLELGDSALYLCASSLVGGTYEQYFGPGTRLTVT.

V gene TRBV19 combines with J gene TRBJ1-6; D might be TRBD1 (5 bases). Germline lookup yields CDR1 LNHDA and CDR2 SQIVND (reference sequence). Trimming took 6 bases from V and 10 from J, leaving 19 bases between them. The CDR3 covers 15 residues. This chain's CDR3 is CASSPYGGFESPLHF. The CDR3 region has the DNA TGTGCCAGTAGCCCATACGGGGGATTTGAATCACCCCTCCACTTT. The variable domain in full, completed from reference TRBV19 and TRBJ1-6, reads DGGITQSPKYLFRKEGQNVTLSCEQNLNHDAMYWYRQDPGQGLRLIYYSQIVNDFQKGDIAEGYSVSREKKESFPLTVTSAQKNPTAFYLCASSPYGGFESPLHFGNGTRLTVT.

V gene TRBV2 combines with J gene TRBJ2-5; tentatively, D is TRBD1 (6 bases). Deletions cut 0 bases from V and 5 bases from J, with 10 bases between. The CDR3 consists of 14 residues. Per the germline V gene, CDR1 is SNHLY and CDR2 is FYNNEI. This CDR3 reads CASSEALQGETQYF. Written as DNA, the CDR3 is TGTGCCAGCAGTGAAGCGCTCCAGGGGGAGACCCAGTACTTC. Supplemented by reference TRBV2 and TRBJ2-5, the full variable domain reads EPEVTQTPSHQVTQMGQEVILRCVPISNHLYFYWYRQILGQKVEFLVSFYNNEISEKSEIFDDQFSVERPDGSNFTLKIRSTKLEDSAMYFCASSEALQGETQYFGPGTRLLVL.

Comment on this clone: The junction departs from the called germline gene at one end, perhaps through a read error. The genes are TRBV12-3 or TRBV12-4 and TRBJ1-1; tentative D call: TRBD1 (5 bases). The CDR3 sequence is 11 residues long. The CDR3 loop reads CASSLDTEAFF. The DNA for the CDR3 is TGTGCCAGCAGTTTGGACACAGAAGCTTTCTTT.

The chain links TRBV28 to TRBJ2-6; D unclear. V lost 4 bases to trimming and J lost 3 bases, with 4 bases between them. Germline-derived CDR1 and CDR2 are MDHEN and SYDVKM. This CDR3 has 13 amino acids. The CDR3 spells CASSSGGANVLTF. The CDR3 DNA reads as TGTGCCAGCAGTTCAGGTGGGGCCAACGTCCTGACTTTC. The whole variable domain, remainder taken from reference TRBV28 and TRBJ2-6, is DVKVTQSSRYLVKRTGEKVFLECVQDMDHENMFWYRQDPGLGLRLIYFSYDVKMKEKGDIPEGYSVSREKKERFSLILESASTNQTSMYLCASSSGGANVLTFGAGSRLTVL.